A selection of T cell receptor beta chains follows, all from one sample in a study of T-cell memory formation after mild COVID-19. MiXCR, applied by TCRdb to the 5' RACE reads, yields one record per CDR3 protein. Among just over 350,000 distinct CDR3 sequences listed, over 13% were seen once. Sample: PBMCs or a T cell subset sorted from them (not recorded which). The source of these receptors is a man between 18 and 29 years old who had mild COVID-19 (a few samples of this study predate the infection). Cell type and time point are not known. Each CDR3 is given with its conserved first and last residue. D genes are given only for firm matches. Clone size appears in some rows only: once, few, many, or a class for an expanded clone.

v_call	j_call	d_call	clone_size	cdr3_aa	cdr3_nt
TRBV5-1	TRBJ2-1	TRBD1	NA	CASSWGQGFNEQFF	TGCGCCAGCAGCTGGGGACAGGGATTCAATGAGCAGTTCTTC
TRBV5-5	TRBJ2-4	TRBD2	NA	CASSLVPGGQNIQYF	TGTGCCAGCAGCTTGGTTCCGGGGGGGCAAAACATTCAGTACTTC
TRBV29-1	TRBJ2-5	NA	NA	CSVDRETQYF	TGCAGCGTTGACCGGGAGACCCAGTACTTC
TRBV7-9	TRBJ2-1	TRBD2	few	CASSFGLAGDEQFF	TGTGCCAGCAGCTTTGGCCTAGCGGGGGATGAGCAGTTCTTC
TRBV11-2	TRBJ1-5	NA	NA	CASSPSLDQPQHF	TGTGCCAGCAGCCCCAGTCTTGATCAGCCCCAGCATTTT
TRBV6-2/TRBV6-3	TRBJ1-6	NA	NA	CASSYAAVLRNSPLHF	TGTGCCAGCAGTTACGCCGCGGTACTGAGGAATTCACCCCTCCACTTT
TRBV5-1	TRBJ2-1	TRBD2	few	CASSSRLGGGYNEQFF	TGCGCCAGCAGCTCTCGACTGGGCGGGGGGTATAATGAGCAGTTCTTC
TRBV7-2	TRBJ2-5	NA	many	CASSSLGGVGETQYF	TGTGCCAGCAGCTCCCTCGGAGGGGTGGGAGAGACCCAGTACTTC
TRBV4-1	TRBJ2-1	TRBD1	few	CASSQGLRDRGWYDEQFF	TGCGCCAGCAGCCAAGGGCTCCGGGACAGAGGATGGTATGACGAGCAGTTCTTC
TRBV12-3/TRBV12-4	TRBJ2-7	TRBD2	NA	CASSFPRGATYEQYF	TGTGCCAGCAGTTTCCCGCGGGGGGCTACCTACGAGCAGTACTTC
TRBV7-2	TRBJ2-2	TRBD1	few	CASSLSRTGVDTGELFF	TGTGCCAGCAGCTTATCTCGGACAGGGGTGGACACCGGGGAGCTGTTTTTT
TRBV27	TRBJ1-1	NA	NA	CASNDGNTEAFF	TGTGCCAGCAACGATGGAAACACTGAAGCTTTCTTT
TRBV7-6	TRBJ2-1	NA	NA	CASSPRVGGSYNEQFF	TGTGCCAGCAGCCCCCGTGTTGGCGGTTCCTACAATGAGCAGTTCTTC
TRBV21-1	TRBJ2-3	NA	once	CASRIAGGKSTDTQYF	TGTGCCAGCAGAATAGCGGGGGGGAAGAGCACAGATACGCAGTATTTT
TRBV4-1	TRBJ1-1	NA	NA	CASSHANLRVSTEAFF	TGCGCCAGCAGCCATGCCAACCTCAGGGTGAGCACTGAAGCTTTCTTT
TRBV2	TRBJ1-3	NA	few	CASRDDRTFSGNTIYF	TGTGCCAGCAGGGATGACAGGACGTTCTCTGGAAACACCATATATTTT
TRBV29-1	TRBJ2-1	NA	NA	CSVDRHNEQFF	TGCAGCGTAGACAGGCACAATGAGCAGTTCTTC
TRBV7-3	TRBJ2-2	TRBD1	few	CASSSAGQGATGTGELFF	TGTGCCAGCAGCTCCGCGGGACAGGGAGCCACGGGCACCGGGGAGCTGTTTTTT
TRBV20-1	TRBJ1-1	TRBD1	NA	CSARRQGTREAFF	TGCAGTGCTCGCCGACAGGGGACGAGGGAAGCTTTCTTT
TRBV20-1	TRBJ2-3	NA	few	CSAFDSLTDTQYF	TGCAGTGCATTCGACAGCCTTACAGATACGCAGTATTTT
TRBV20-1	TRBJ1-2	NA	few	CSARDQWAEYGYTF	TGCAGTGCTAGAGATCAGTGGGCGGAATATGGCTACACCTTC
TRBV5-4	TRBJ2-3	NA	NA	CASSLNWEDTQYF	TGTGCCAGCAGCTTGAATTGGGAAGATACGCAGTATTTT
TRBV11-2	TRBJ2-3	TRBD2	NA	CASRQAGAPDTQYF	TGTGCCAGCCGCCAAGCGGGGGCCCCAGATACGCAGTATTTT
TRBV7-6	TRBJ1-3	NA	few	CASSSHPATGNTIYF	TGTGCCAGCAGCTCTCACCCTGCTACTGGAAACACCATATATTTT
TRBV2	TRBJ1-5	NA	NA	CASSAGDYSNQPQHF	TGTGCCAGCAGCGCGGGAGACTATAGCAATCAGCCCCAGCATTTT
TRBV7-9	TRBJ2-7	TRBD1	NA	CASRTPGQRTGEQYF	TGTGCCAGCAGAACACCGGGACAGCGTACGGGCGAGCAGTACTTC
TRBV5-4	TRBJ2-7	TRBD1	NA	CASSLGLDRDSYEQYF	TGTGCCAGCAGCTTGGGGCTGGACAGGGACTCCTACGAGCAGTACTTC
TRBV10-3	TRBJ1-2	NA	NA	CAISDPSTGINYGYTF	TGTGCCATCAGTGACCCTTCGACAGGAATTAACTATGGCTACACCTTC